The 31 T cell receptor beta chains below all came from one sample that was sequenced in a study of cytomegalovirus exposure and HLA in healthy donors. The data were produced by immunoSEQ multiplex PCR, yet TCRdb's version contains in-frame clones alone and is incomplete. This repertoire shows roughly 150,000 clones, roughly 90% found once; its top ten account for about 9.3%. The sequencing sample was made of PBMCs. The receptors originated from a woman aged 18-29 years in good health and CMV-seropositive.

J is TRBJ2-5 and V is TRBV6-1; 10 bases are shared with TRBD1. There are 14 residues in the CDR3. CDR1 MNHNS and CDR2 SASEGT come from the germline V gene. J lost 4 bases, V lost 6 bases, and 5 bases had no gene match. The CDR3 region is CASRGQGWGETQYF. CDR3 in DNA: TGTGCCAGCAGGGGACAGGGGTGGGGAGAGACCCAGTACTTC.

This chain uses TRBV5-4 with TRBJ2-2; D is undetermined. Germline CDR1 reads SGHNT; CDR2 reads YYREEE (reference sequence). V gave up 0 bases and J gave up 7 bases, with 10 bases separating them. This CDR3 is 14 amino acids long. The CDR3 DNA reads TGTGCCAGCAGCTTGGACCTCCGCGACGGGGAGCTGTTTTTT. Its translation: CASSLDLRDGELFF.

The J gene is TRBJ2-3, the V gene TRBV9, with TRBD1 matching 7 bases. The CDR3 loop spans 18 amino acids. J lost 3 bases, V lost 0 bases, and 13 bases had no gene match. Germline-derived CDR1 and CDR2 are SGDLS and YYNGEE. CDR3 nucleotide sequence: TGTGCCAGCAGCGTAGCCTCAAGGTGGCAGGGGGAAACAGATACGCAGTATTTT. It translates to CASSVASRWQGETDTQYF. The full variable domain, its missing parts supplied by reference TRBV9 and TRBJ2-3, is DSGVTQTPKHLITATGQRVTLRCSPRSGDLSVYWYQQSLDQGLQFLIQYYNGEERAKGNILERFSAQQFPDLHSELNLSSLELGDSALYFCASSVASRWQGETDTQYFGPGTRLTVL.

This clone was recorded once. The chain carries TRBV9 and TRBJ2-1; 7 bases agree with TRBD1. Germline CDR1 reads SGDLS; CDR2 reads YYNGEE. V shed 2 bases, J shed 5 bases, and the junction held 1 base outside the gene matches. The CDR3 covers 13 residues. CDR3: CASSVTGDNEQFF. CDR3 bases: TGTGCCAGCAGCGTCACAGGGGACAATGAGCAGTTCTTC. The entire variable domain, with the rest obtained from reference TRBV9 and TRBJ2-1, is as follows: DSGVTQTPKHLITATGQRVTLRCSPRSGDLSVYWYQQSLDQGLQFLIQYYNGEERAKGNILERFSAQQFPDLHSELNLSSLELGDSALYFCASSVTGDNEQFFGPGTRLTVL.

The chain recombines TRBV19 with TRBJ2-7; D call uncertain. V dropped 3 bases and J dropped 5 bases, with 11 bases sitting between them. This CDR3 has 13 amino acids. Germline CDR1 is LNHDA and CDR2 is SQIVND (reference sequence). CDR3 bases: TGTGCCAGTAGTATTGGCAGTTTCAACGAGCAGTACTTC. The encoded protein is CASSIGSFNEQYF.

CDR3 sequence: CASSGIRGGETQYF. In nucleotides, the CDR3 is TGTGCCAGCAGCGGGATCAGGGGAGGGGAGACCCAGTACTTC. This chain uses TRBV9 with TRBJ2-5; the D gene is possibly TRBD2 (7 bases). Per germline, CDR1 SGDLS and CDR2 YYNGEE. Trimming pared 3 bases from V and 5 bases from J, leaving 14 bases between. CDR3 length: 14 residues.

V is TRBV30 and J is TRBJ2-4; 8 nucleotides agree with TRBD1. The length of the CDR3 is 14 residues. V lost 4 bases to trimming and J lost 6 bases; unmatched junction nucleotides: 8. The germline gives CDR1 GTSNPN, CDR2 SVGIG (reference sequence). The CDR3 DNA sequence: TGTGCCTGGAAAGACCCCGGGACAGGAAACATTCAGTACTTC. It encodes CAWKDPGTGNIQYF.

The rearrangement links TRBV7-3 to TRBJ2-3, with D perhaps matching TRBD1 (6 bases). This CDR3 is 14 amino acids long. V gave up 6 bases and J gave up 2 bases, with 12 bases separating them. Germline V gene sequence: CDR1 SGHTA, CDR2 FQGTGA. The CDR3 sequence is CASRLGQATDTQYF. The CDR3 bases are TGTGCCAGCAGATTGGGACAAGCCACAGATACGCAGTATTTT.

Only a few counts were recorded for this clone. The chain joins TRBV6-1 to TRBJ1-5, with 10 bases matching TRBD1. Germline CDR1 and CDR2: MNHNS and SASEGT. This CDR3 spans 14 amino acids. J was trimmed by 5 bases and V by 3 bases; bases with no gene match: 1. CDR3 nucleotides: TGTGCCAGCAGTGAGGGACAGGGGCATCAGCCCCAGCATTTT. Encoded protein: CASSEGQGHQPQHF.

The genes are TRBV5-1 and TRBJ2-5; no clear D. Germline V gives CDR1 SGHRS, CDR2 YFSETQ. Trimming shortened V by 0 bases and J by 3 bases, and 3 bases separated the two germline ends. The CDR3 runs to 12 residues. The CDR3 protein is CASSLVEETQYF. Here the CDR3 DNA reads TGCGCCAGCAGCTTGGTAGAAGAGACCCAGTACTTC.

The chain uses TRBV27 and TRBJ2-3; 13 positions match TRBD2. Germline lookup yields CDR1 MNHEY and CDR2 SMNVEV (reference sequence). J lost 3 bases, V lost 6 bases, and 6 bases had no gene match. The length of the CDR3 is 16 residues. DNA for the CDR3: TGTGCCAGCAGCCAAGGACTAGCGGGAGTGACAGATACGCAGTATTTT. Amino acid sequence: CASSQGLAGVTDTQYF.

V usage is TRBV11-3 and J usage is TRBJ2-7; TRBD1 is a possible D gene (5 bases). The V gene lost 2 bases and the J gene lost 0 bases, with 11 bases spanning the gap. The CDR3 has 15 amino acids. CDR1 is SGHNT and CDR2 is YENEEA in the germline V gene. The CDR3 protein is CASSLTARDSYEQYF. CDR3 in DNA: TGTGCCAGCAGCTTAACTGCCAGGGACTCCTACGAGCAGTACTTC. Variable domain in full (rest from reference TRBV11-3 and TRBJ2-7): EAGVVQSPRYKIIEKKQPVAFWCNPISGHNTLYWYLQNLGQGPELLIRYENEEAVDDSQLPKDRFSAERLKGVDSTLKIQPAELGDSAVYLCASSLTARDSYEQYFGPGTRLTVT.

The chain combines TRBV28 with TRBJ1-4; 7 positions agree with TRBD1. CDR1 is MDHEN, CDR2 SYDVKM, per germline. Germline trimming cut 7 bases from V and 3 bases from J; bases unmatched to any gene: 5. The length of the CDR3 is 14 residues. The CDR3 protein is CASTSGGANEKLFF. CDR3 coding DNA: TGTGCCAGCACTTCAGGGGGTGCTAATGAAAAACTGTTTTTT.

V usage is TRBV7-3 and J usage is TRBJ2-3; 9 bases are a match to TRBD1. CDR3 size: 13 residues. The J segment lost 5 bases and the V segment lost 3 bases, leaving 0 bases of the junction unmatched. In germline, CDR1 is SGHTA, CDR2 FQGTGA. CDR3 sequence (DNA): TGTGCCAGCAGCTTGGACAGGGGAGATACGCAGTATTTT. Translated: CASSLDRGDTQYF.

The chain links TRBV5-1 to TRBJ2-1, with D perhaps TRBD2 (6 bases). V was trimmed by 0 bases and J by 5 bases, leaving 12 bases between them. This CDR3 is built from 15 residues. Germline V gene lookup returns CDR1 SGHRS and CDR2 YFSETQ. CDR3 sequence reads: CASSLVFSGNNEQFF. CDR3 nucleotides: TGCGCCAGCAGCTTGGTGTTTAGCGGAAACAATGAGCAGTTCTTC. Drawing the rest from reference TRBV5-1 and TRBJ2-1, the complete variable domain is KAGVTQTPRYLIKTRGQQVTLSCSPISGHRSVSWYQQTPGQGLQFLFEYFSETQRNKGNFPGRFSGRQFSNSRSEMNVSTLELGDSALYLCASSLVFSGNNEQFFGPGTRLTVL.

V gene TRBV27 combines with J gene TRBJ1-2, with a weak D call TRBD1 (5 bases). Per the germline V gene, CDR1 is MNHEY and CDR2 is SMNVEV (reference sequence). The CDR3 loop spans 13 amino acids. The V and J ends lost 3 bases and 3 bases respectively, with 8 bases between them. CDR3 DNA: TGTGCCAGCAGTTTTACGGGGGACTATGGCTACACCTTC. Protein: CASSFTGDYGYTF.

The chain joins TRBV19 to TRBJ1-4; 8 nucleotides match TRBD1. The CDR3 is made up of 14 amino acids. The V segment lost 9 bases and the J segment 5 bases; nucleotides outside the gene matches: 8. Germline V lookup: CDR1 LNHDA, CDR2 SQIVND (reference sequence). The CDR3 DNA sequence: TGTGCCAGCAGCAGGGGGCGGTTCAATGAAAAACTGTTTTTT. It translates to CASSRGRFNEKLFF. Full variable domain (outside the CDR3, taken from reference TRBV19 and TRBJ1-4): DGGITQSPKYLFRKEGQNVTLSCEQNLNHDAMYWYRQDPGQGLRLIYYSQIVNDFQKGDIAEGYSVSREKKESFPLTVTSAQKNPTAFYLCASSRGRFNEKLFFGSGTQLSVL.

The V gene is TRBV7-9, the J gene TRBJ2-1; possibly TRBD2 for D (6 bases). V gave up 6 bases and J gave up 8 bases, with 14 bases separating them. Germline V gene data show CDR1 as SEHNR and CDR2 as FQNEAQ (reference sequence). This CDR3 contains 13 residues. This CDR3 is CASRSRGGDEQFF. CDR3 bases: TGTGCCAGCAGATCGCGGGGCGGAGATGAGCAGTTCTTC.

V is TRBV12-5 and J is TRBJ2-1; 7 bases fit TRBD2. CDR1 LGHNT and CDR2 FRNRAP come from the germline V gene. The CDR3 sequence is 17 residues long. The V gene end was trimmed by 6 bases and the J gene end by 7 bases; junction bases not matched to a gene: 18. The DNA for the CDR3 is TGTGCTAGTGGCCGCCTTCGAGGTGGGAGGGCAGGAAATGAGCAGTTCTTC. Protein product: CASGRLRGGRAGNEQFF.

CDR3 DNA sequence: TGCAGCGTTGAGCGGGGGCCATACAGGTCCTACAATGAGCAGTTCTTC. This gives the protein CSVERGPYRSYNEQFF. The chain joins TRBV29-1 to TRBJ2-1; a weak D match, TRBD2 (7 bases). The CDR3 runs to 16 residues. The germline V and J ends were trimmed by 3 bases and 1 base, with 16 bases remaining between them. Germline V gives CDR1 SQVTM, CDR2 ANQGSEA.

The chain uses TRBV11-3 and TRBJ2-7; tentative D call: TRBD2 (5 bases). V lost 1 base to trimming and J lost 3 bases, with 10 bases between them. Looked up from germline, CDR1 is SGHNT and CDR2 is YENEEA. This CDR3 contains 14 residues. CDR3 bases: TGTGCCAGCAGCTTAGCTCGGGGAAGCTACGAGCAGTACTTC. Protein product: CASSLARGSYEQYF.

The V gene is TRBV6-5, the J gene TRBJ1-1; the match to TRBD1 covers 11 bases. The J segment lost 4 bases and the V segment lost 4 bases, leaving 2 bases of the junction unmatched. The CDR3 runs to 14 residues. CDR1 and CDR2 from the germline V gene are MNHEY and SVGAGI. CDR3 bases: TGTGCCAGCAGTTGGGGACAGGGGGTCACTGAAGCTTTCTTT. Translating gives CASSWGQGVTEAFF.

The chain's CDR3 is CASSVAGTPGYEQYF. CDR3 nucleotides: TGTGCCAGCAGCGTAGCCGGCACCCCAGGGTACGAGCAGTACTTC. This sequence joins TRBV9 and TRBJ2-7; tentative D call: TRBD1 (5 bases). The CDR3 totals 15 residues. Germline CDR1 and CDR2: SGDLS and YYNGEE. Trimming stripped 0 bases from V and 4 bases from J, with 14 bases between.

The chain joins TRBV6-5 to TRBJ2-5; no clear D gene. Germline loops: CDR1 MNHEY, CDR2 SVGAGI. The CDR3 length is 12 residues. Trimming left V 6 bases short and J 8 bases short, with 13 bases between. CDR3 region: CASRTLLGTQYF. CDR3 nucleotide sequence: TGTGCCAGCAGGACACTTCTTGGAACCCAGTACTTC.

The chain couples TRBV7-3 to TRBJ2-1, with a weak D call TRBD2 (5 bases). CDR1 is SGHTA and CDR2 is FQGTGA in the germline V gene. CDR3 length: 16 amino acids. Trimming left V 4 bases short and J 4 bases short, with 17 bases between. The CDR3: CASSYTRGSAYNEQFF. CDR3 DNA: TGTGCCAGCAGCTACACCCGGGGTAGCGCTTACAATGAGCAGTTCTTC.

V and J are TRBV5-4 and TRBJ2-5; TRBD2 is a possible D gene (7 bases). The V gene lost 3 bases and the J gene lost 3 bases, with 12 bases spanning the gap. In germline, CDR1 is SGHNT, CDR2 YYREEE (reference sequence). The CDR3 consists of 14 residues. This chain's CDR3 is CASSSGGGKETQYF. For the CDR3, the DNA is TGTGCCAGCAGCTCGGGGGGCGGGAAAGAGACCCAGTACTTC.

This clone was recorded only once. The chain combines TRBV5-4 with TRBJ1-1; tentative D call: TRBD1 (6 bases). The CDR3 has 15 amino acids. Germline V lookup: CDR1 SGHNT, CDR2 YYREEE (reference sequence). V lost 0 bases and J lost 8, with 17 bases in between. CDR3 DNA sequence: TGTGCCAGCAGCTTGGAGGGGGGGGCTAGTCACGAAGCTTTCTTT. Translated: CASSLEGGASHEAFF.

DNA of the CDR3: TGTGCCAGCAGTTACGCCACAGGGTCTTTCTTT. Residues: CASSYATGSFF. This chain connects TRBV6-5 to TRBJ1-1, with TRBD1 as a possible D gene (6 bases). The V end was cut by 2 bases, the J end by 12 bases, with 10 bases between. Germline CDR1 and CDR2: MNHEY and SVGAGI. The CDR3 totals 11 residues.

The chain combines TRBV27 with TRBJ2-3; 10 positions agree with TRBD2. The J segment lost 2 bases and the V segment lost 5 bases, leaving 13 bases of the junction unmatched. This CDR3 has 18 amino acids. From germline, CDR1 is MNHEY and CDR2 SMNVEV (reference sequence). The CDR3 DNA reads as TGTGCCAGCAGTACTCGCTACCTACTAGCGGGAAACACAGATACGCAGTATTTT. This gives the protein CASSTRYLLAGNTDTQYF.

This chain connects TRBV18 to TRBJ2-7, with 7 bases that match TRBD1. The CDR3 is 14 amino acids. The V gene end was trimmed by 4 bases and the J gene end by 7 bases; junction bases not matched to a gene: 10. Germline lookup yields CDR1 KGHSH and CDR2 LQKENI. CDR3 residues: CASSRITGEREQYF. The CDR3, as DNA: TGTGCCAGCTCACGTATAACAGGGGAGCGGGAGCAGTACTTC.

This chain connects TRBV9 to TRBJ2-7; TRBD1 agrees at 10 bases. Germline CDR1 reads SGDLS; CDR2 reads YYNGEE. The V gene end was trimmed by 3 bases and the J gene end by 5 bases; junction bases not matched to a gene: 11. CDR3 size: 16 residues. The CDR3 region is CASSGLTGTGVDEQYF. CDR3 DNA: TGTGCCAGCAGCGGTCTGACCGGGACAGGGGTTGACGAGCAGTACTTC. Looking up the rest from reference TRBV9 and TRBJ2-7 gives the full variable domain: DSGVTQTPKHLITATGQRVTLRCSPRSGDLSVYWYQQSLDQGLQFLIQYYNGEERAKGNILERFSAQQFPDLHSELNLSSLELGDSALYFCASSGLTGTGVDEQYFGPGTRLTVT.